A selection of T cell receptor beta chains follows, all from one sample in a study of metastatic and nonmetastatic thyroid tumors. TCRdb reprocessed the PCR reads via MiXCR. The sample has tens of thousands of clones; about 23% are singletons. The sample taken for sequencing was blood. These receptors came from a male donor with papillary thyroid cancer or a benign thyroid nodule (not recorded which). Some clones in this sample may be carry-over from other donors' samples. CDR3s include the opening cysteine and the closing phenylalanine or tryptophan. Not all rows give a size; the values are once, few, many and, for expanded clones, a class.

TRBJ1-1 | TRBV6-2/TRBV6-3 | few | CASSYSVQGTEAFF
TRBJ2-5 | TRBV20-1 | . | CSARLTTIAGGGETQYF
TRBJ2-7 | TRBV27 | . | CASSSHAYEQYF
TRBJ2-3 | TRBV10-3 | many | CAISQTSGDGTDTQYF
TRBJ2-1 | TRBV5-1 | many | CASRGGTSYNEQFF
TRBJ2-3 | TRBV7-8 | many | CASSLAGADTQYF
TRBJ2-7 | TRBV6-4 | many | CASPPDREDYEQYF
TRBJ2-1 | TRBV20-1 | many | CSARASGRDNEQFF
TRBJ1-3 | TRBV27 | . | CASSLSQGNTIYF
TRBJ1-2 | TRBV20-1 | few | CSAVTGYGYTF
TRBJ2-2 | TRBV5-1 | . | CASSGTYTGELFF
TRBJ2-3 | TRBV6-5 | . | CASKVKSTWASTDTQYF
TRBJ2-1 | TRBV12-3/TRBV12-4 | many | CASSLVAGYNEQFF
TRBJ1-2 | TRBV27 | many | CASSALQRGYGYTF
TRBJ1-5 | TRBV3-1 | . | CASSQRPSQGLANQPQHF
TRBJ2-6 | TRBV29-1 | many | CSVGDSGANVLTF
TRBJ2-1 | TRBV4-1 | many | CASSPQGVMGSYNEQFF
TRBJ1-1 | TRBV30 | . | CAWRGMGGGTEAFF
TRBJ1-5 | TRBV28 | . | CASRSQGVSNQPQHF
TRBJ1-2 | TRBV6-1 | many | CASSERSQNNYGYTF
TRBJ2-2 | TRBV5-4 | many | CASSFTGTSGELFF
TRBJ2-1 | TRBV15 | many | CATSRGRAGGIYNEQFF
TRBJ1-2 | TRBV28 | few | CASRPTGPTFYGYTF
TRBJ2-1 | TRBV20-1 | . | CSAIILGISPYNEQFF
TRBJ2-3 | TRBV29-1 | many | CSVPPAGGGFDTQYF
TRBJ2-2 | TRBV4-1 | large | CASSPLTGELFF
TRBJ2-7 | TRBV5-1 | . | CASSLAGTDYEQYF
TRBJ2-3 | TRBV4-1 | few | CASSQEGNRGASGSTDTQYF
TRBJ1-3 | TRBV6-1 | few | CASSESAEGGNTIYF
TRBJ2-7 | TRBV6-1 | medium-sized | CASSSQRGQGNGEQYF
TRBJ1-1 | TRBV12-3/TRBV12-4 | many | CASREGAYMNTEAFF
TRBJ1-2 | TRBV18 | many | CASSQDAGTGRNYGYTF
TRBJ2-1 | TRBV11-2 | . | CASSLDRENEQFF
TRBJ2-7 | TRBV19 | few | CASSLGAYDQYF
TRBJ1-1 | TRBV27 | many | CASSDPNTEAFF
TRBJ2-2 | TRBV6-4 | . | CASSRSGTGANTGELFF